This entry is about one T cell receptor (beta chain). The target of this receptor is not known. No much larger clone is present one base from it, and per-base qualities are unavailable. The data belong to a study of CD8+ T cells in alopecia areata (dated by TCRdb to about 2018). Looking at the study overall: Treated patients were enrolled in an open-label pilot trial of oral tofacitinib at 5 to 10 mg twice daily for moderate-to-severe alopecia areata. Disease severity in treated patients was measured with the SALT score, which quantifies the percentage of affected scalp surface area. Biopsies were taken from tofacitinib-treated patients at baseline and at 4 and 24 weeks of treatment, and a later scalp biopsy was taken in several of the tofacitinib-treated patients. The study used high-throughput TCRbeta sequencing to examine T cell clonal expansion in alopecia areata, in both the C3H/HeJ mouse model and human patients. RNA was extracted with the PAXgene miRNA kit for fixed scalp, the miRNeasy kit for PBMCs, and the RNeasy kit for mouse skin. Tofacitinib was administered for 6 to 18 months, and 6 months of follow-up off drug were then conducted to assess delayed response and recurrence. Human TCRbeta sequencing covered scalp tissue and sorted CD4+ and CD8+ peripheral blood T cells from patchy and totalis/universalis alopecia areata patients and healthy controls. Scalp clonality was compared among normal scalp (n=4), patchy alopecia areata scalp (n=8), and alopecia totalis/universalis scalp (n=8). TCRbeta CDR3 regions were amplified by immunoSEQ multiplex PCR using 35 Vbeta forward and 13 Jbeta reverse primers. The investigation overall reported the following: Compared with normal scalp, lesional scalp had higher clonality and more expanded CD8+ clones, particularly in alopecia totalis/universalis, a pattern that suggests antigenic drive. Many expanded lesional clones were found to persist in scalp and blood during tofacitinib treatment, and relapse after treatment cessation may be partly explained by this persistence. Shared TCR sequences between patients were less evident than in mice, which may be partly attributable to HLA diversity in the patient population. With tofacitinib, both scalp clonality and the number of expanded CD8+ clones among the top 100 scalp clones went down significantly. Resident alphabeta T cells in normal human skin are also sequenced, complicating scalp TCR repertoire analysis, unlike mouse skin dominated by gammadelta T cells. Because the treated cohort was small and included a single nonresponder, larger studies are needed to assess links between baseline CD8+ expansion and response.

To prepare the library, the immunoSEQ multiplex PCR assay was applied. To provide template for TCR sequencing, every sample had RNA extracted and reverse transcribed into cDNA. SuperScript III was used for first-strand cDNA synthesis, primed with a 2:1 mix of oligo-dT and random hexamers. A synthetic immune receptor repertoire was used to measure amplification bias, and any remaining bias was corrected computationally. The source study handled its data this way. After raw reads were preprocessed to remove errors, the CDR3 was defined following IMGT conventions as running from the conserved cysteine to phenylalanine. Clonality was computed by normalizing Shannon entropy by log2 of the number of productive unique TCRs and subtracting the result from 1. CD4 or CD8 identity of scalp clones was inferred by cross-referencing scalp TCRbeta sequences with sorted blood CD4 and CD8 repertoires. Entries here come from immuneACCESS through TCRdb and include only in-frame sequences with V and J called. Some clones fail to appear in such tables; in the studies checked, an unresolved V gene covers under half of the shortfall, and the cause of the remainder is unknown. D and trimming were read from the DNA, whereas the V and J calls and clone size are those reported in that table. The sample contains some 180,000 clones, around 49% of them found a single time. The ten most abundant clones make up around 9.1% of the sample.

The treatment or condition tag for this specimen amounts to: oral pan-JAK inhibitor, 5-10 mg twice daily. Peripheral blood and lesional scalp punch biopsies were obtained from patients with alopecia areata. PBMCs were isolated by density centrifugation and stained for CD3, CD4 and CD8, and CD4+ and CD8+ T cells were sorted on a FACSAria. The CDR1 and CDR2 encoded by the germline V gene are SNHLY and FYNNEI. Trimming removed 6 bases from V and 8 bases from J; the gene matches leave 5 bases unexplained. Measured from the cysteine to the phenylalanine, the CDR3 is 13 residues long. The only DNA kept is the CDR3, 39 bases in frame from the first base.

The chain is encoded by TRBV2 joined to TRBJ1-4, with 8 middle bases fitting TRBD1. The TCR sequence derives from a human donor with alopecia areata. The source material was CD8+ T cells sorted from blood, sampled at roughly week 52, from a patient treated with tofacitinib. The sequenced DNA is TGTGCCAGCAGCGACGGACAGGGAGAAAAACTGTTTTTT. Its product reads: CASSDGQGEKLFF.